Only a few counts were recorded for the clone carrying this TCR beta chain. The trim removed 3 bases at V and 8 bases at J, leaving 6 bases unmatched. This CDR3 spans 13 amino acids. From germline, CDR1 is SNHLY and CDR2 FYNNEI. PCR involved 60 Vbeta and 13 Jbeta primers. Produced via immunoSEQ multiplex PCR; TCRdb's table is partial and in-frame only. The repertoire has around 120,000 clones, roughly 70% of them found once; the top ten carry more than 9%. The data were taken from a study of cytomegalovirus exposure and HLA in healthy donors. Specimen: PBMCs. The V and J genes are TRBV2 and TRBJ1-1; TRBD1 aligns across 7 bases. This TCR was sampled from a woman between 50 and 59 years old in good health and CMV-seropositive. CDR3 residues: CASSEGTDTEAFF. In DNA form, the CDR3 reads TGTGCCAGCAGTGAGGGGACAGATACCGAAGCTTTCTTT.